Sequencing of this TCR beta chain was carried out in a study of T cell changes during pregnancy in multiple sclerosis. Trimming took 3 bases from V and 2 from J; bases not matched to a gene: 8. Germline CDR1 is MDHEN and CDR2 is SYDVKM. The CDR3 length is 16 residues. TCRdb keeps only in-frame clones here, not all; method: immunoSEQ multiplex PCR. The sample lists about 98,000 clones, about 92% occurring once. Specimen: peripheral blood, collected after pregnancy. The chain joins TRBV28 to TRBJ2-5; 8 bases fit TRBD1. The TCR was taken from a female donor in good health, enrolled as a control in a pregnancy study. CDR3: CASSFQWTGSQETQYF. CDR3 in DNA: TGTGCCAGCAGTTTTCAATGGACAGGGAGTCAAGAGACCCAGTACTTC.